This T cell receptor beta chain was sequenced in a study of blood T cells in healthy people across ages (dated by TCRdb to the mid-2010s). Some background on the complete study: Template switching captured roughly one uniquely barcoded TCR beta cDNA molecule per two T cells in model experiments. The study measured age-related changes in TCR beta repertoire diversity using deep sequencing normalized with unique cDNA molecular identifiers. Donors were grouped into four age groups: young (average roughly 17 years), middle-aged (less than 40), aged (approximately 58) and long-lived (about 90). To avoid experimental bias, donors of different ages were spread randomly across the sequencing lanes. For two donors (one aged 18 to 30 and one aged 80 or older), the study analyzed two additional independent replicas of 1 million unique cDNA reads from the same blood draw. What the study reported, not specific to this receptor: Compared with the aged group, more naive CD4+ T cells, fewer expanded clones and increased TCR diversity were shown by the long-lived group, suggesting age selection. Observed TCR beta diversity per million T cells fell roughly linearly with age, and a significant reduction was already apparent by age around 40. Estimates of total diversity based on one million sequenced T cells were considered lower bounds and underestimates. The CMV infection status of donors was not known, potentially confounding age-related changes in expanded clonotypes. A strong correlation was found between observed TCR beta diversity and the percentage of naive T cells measured by flow cytometry. Bulk unsorted PBMC profiling prevented conclusive comparison of naive and antigen-experienced compartments.

This clonotype was recorded a few times. The clone's antigen remains unknown. No quality values exist for individual bases; no much larger clone is one base distant. After removal of 5 bases from V and 4 bases from J, the junction retains 14 bases not matched to a gene. From a lookup of the germline V gene (reference sequence), CDR1 and CDR2 are MNHEY and SMNVEV. Measured from the cysteine to the phenylalanine, the CDR3 is 17 residues long. The retained sequence is limited to the CDR3, 51 bases, with the frame set at the first base. The library relied on 5' RACE. The sample was run on an Illumina HiSeq 2500. A second PCR of roughly 7 to 11 cycles was performed with a sample-barcoded 5' primer and a J-beta primer mix. Each TCR beta cDNA molecule received a unique molecular identifier from a template-switch 5' adaptor carrying 12 random nucleotides. Each sample yielded at least 3 million CDR3-containing paired-end reads. First-strand cDNA synthesis was performed from all RNA using the Mint cDNA synthesis kit, with priming by a TRBC-specific oligonucleotide. Following uracil-DNA glycosylase treatment, a first 18-cycle PCR with universal primers M1SS and BC2_uni_R was performed on all cDNA. In the source study's methods: Normalization of each sample was performed by random selection of 1 million high-quality reads, each carrying a distinct molecular identifier. Reads with shared molecular identifiers were discarded instead of being binned into consensus sequences. MiTCR, run with a Q25 quality threshold and the strictest error-elimination algorithm, handled CDR3 identification, clonotype clustering and error correction. Lower-bound total TCR beta diversity was estimated with a nonparametric unseen species model using Euler transformation. The public reads were run again by TCRdb, first through fastp at Q25 and then through MiXCR, and only productive beta chains were kept. Here each entry gathers all rows of one CDR3 protein and keeps the most common genes and DNA. The V and J calls and clone size come from TCRdb's table, not from the authors' own analysis. The table for this sample lists about 1.5 million distinct CDR3 sequences; less than 45% of them were counted only once. The biggest ten clones account for less than 5% of the sample.

Donors were 39 systemically healthy Caucasian individuals from Russia aged roughly 6 to 100 years. Approximately 10 milliliters of peripheral blood were collected from each donor into EDTA-treated Vacutainer tubes. PBMCs were isolated by Ficoll-Paque density-gradient centrifugation, with at least 6.5 million obtained per sample. Total RNA, at least 6 micrograms per sample, was extracted from PBMCs with Trizol reagent. For every donor, an aliquot of PBMCs went through flow cytometry to measure the percentages of naive CD45RAhigh/CD27high T cells. The sequence links TRBV27 to TRBJ2-1; 7 central nucleotides agree with TRBD2. Sequenced material: blood. The TCR comes from a woman aged 18-30 years in good health. At the DNA level, the sequence is TGTGCCAGCAGTCTAGAGATTGGCGGGAGTGCATACAATGAGCAGTTCTTC. Translation gives CASSLEIGGSAYNEQFF.